The next 27 T cell receptor beta chains were all read from a single sample in a study of long-term antiretroviral therapy in people with HIV. Sequencing relied on immunoSEQ assay v3.0, run at survey level. Libraries were prepared by immunoSEQ multiplex PCR; TCRdb keeps only in-frame clonotypes and omits some of them. The table lists some 40,000 clones, about 86% of them singletons. The material sequenced was unsorted PBMCs, taken 1.2 years after starting antiretroviral therapy. These receptors were collected from a woman aged 45 to 65 with HIV.

The rearrangement links TRBV5-1 to TRBJ2-1; perhaps TRBD2 as D (5 bases). The germline V gene has CDR1 SGHRS and CDR2 YFSETQ. This CDR3 region has 17 residues. Trimming took 4 bases from V and 7 from J, leaving 24 bases between them. This CDR3 is CASSPGVWEPSWNEQFF. CDR3 sequence (DNA): TGCGCCAGCAGCCCCGGGGTGTGGGAGCCATCTTGGAATGAGCAGTTCTTC.

The gene calls are TRBV4-3 and TRBJ1-2; D remains ambiguous. Germline CDR1 and CDR2: LGHNA and YSLEER. This CDR3 has 14 residues. The germline V and J ends were trimmed by 4 bases and 5 bases, with 14 bases remaining between them. CDR3 sequence: CASSPQNEEYGYTF. The CDR3 DNA reads as TGCGCCAGCAGCCCTCAGAATGAGGAATATGGCTACACCTTC.

The chain links TRBV7-8 to TRBJ2-3, with 7 bases that match TRBD1. The V segment lost 6 bases and the J segment 0 bases; nucleotides outside the gene matches: 6. The CDR3 runs to 15 residues. CDR1 and CDR2 from the germline V gene are SGHVS and FQNEAQ. CDR3 nucleotides: TGTGCCAGCAGATTGACAGGGCTTAGCACAGATACGCAGTATTTT. Translating it yields CASRLTGLSTDTQYF.

The V call is TRBV14, the J call TRBJ2-7, with TRBD1 as a possible D gene (6 bases). Germline assignment: CDR1 SGHDN and CDR2 FVKESK. Trimming took off 3 bases at V and 2 bases at J, with 17 bases between the two ends. The length of the CDR3 is 16 residues. CDR3 residues: CASSQETGTLTYEQYF. The CDR3 DNA reads as TGTGCCAGCAGCCAGGAAACCGGGACACTAACCTACGAGCAGTACTTC.

The rearrangement joins TRBV6-5 to TRBJ2-3; D might be TRBD1 or TRBD2, each matching 6 bases. V was trimmed by 6 bases and J by 2 bases, leaving 15 bases between them. The CDR3 has 15 residues. CDR1 and CDR2 from the germline V gene are MNHEY and SVGAGI. The CDR3 coding sequence is TGTGCCAGCAGCAGAGGGGGGCTGTTCACAGATACGCAGTATTTT. Its translation is CASSRGGLFTDTQYF.

The V and J genes are TRBV7-3 and TRBJ2-6; D is ambiguous. Germline V gene sequence: CDR1 SGHTA, CDR2 FQGTGA. CDR3 size: 14 residues. V shed 3 bases and J shed 0 bases, with 3 bases lying between them. CDR3 DNA sequence: TGTGCCAGCAGCTTCAGCTCTGGGGCCAACGTCCTGACTTTC. As protein: CASSFSSGANVLTF.

The V and J genes are TRBV7-9 and TRBJ2-5; D gene ambiguous. From germline, CDR1 is SEHNR and CDR2 FQNEAQ (reference sequence). The CDR3 spans 12 residues. V was pared by 6 bases and J by 4 bases, with 9 bases between. The DNA of the CDR3 is TGTGCCAGCAGAACAACGGGAGAGACCCAGTACTTC. Residues: CASRTTGETQYF.

The gene calls are TRBV13 and TRBJ2-2; 9 bases line up with TRBD1. CDR1 is PRHDT, CDR2 FYEKMQ, per germline (reference sequence). Trimming removed 6 bases from V and 3 bases from J; junction bases left unmatched: 5. CDR3 size: 15 residues. The CDR3, as DNA: TGTGCCAGCAGGGGCCGGGACAGGGACACCGGGGAGCTGTTTTTT. Residues: CASRGRDRDTGELFF.

The chain uses TRBV18 and TRBJ1-2; tentatively, D is TRBD1 (5 bases). Germline CDR1 KGHSH, CDR2 LQKENI. The V and J ends lost 3 bases and 2 bases respectively, with 10 bases between them. The CDR3 is 14 amino acids. The CDR3 loop is CASSPGQHNYGYTF. The CDR3 bases are TGTGCCAGCTCACCCGGACAACACAACTATGGCTACACCTTC.

This chain connects TRBV9 to TRBJ2-3; D is unclear. The germline V and J ends were trimmed by 0 bases and 2 bases, with 10 bases remaining between them. The CDR3 has 15 residues. Germline CDR1 is SGDLS and CDR2 is YYNGEE. The CDR3 DNA reads as TGTGCCAGCAGCGTAGGAGATGGAAACACAGATACGCAGTATTTT. Amino acid sequence: CASSVGDGNTDTQYF. The full variable domain, in which reference TRBV9 and TRBJ2-3 provide the parts outside the CDR3, is DSGVTQTPKHLITATGQRVTLRCSPRSGDLSVYWYQQSLDQGLQFLIQYYNGEERAKGNILERFSAQQFPDLHSELNLSSLELGDSALYFCASSVGDGNTDTQYFGPGTRLTVL.

The chain joins TRBV12-5 to TRBJ2-3; D gene uncertain. The CDR3 totals 13 residues. Per germline, CDR1 LGHNT and CDR2 FRNRAP. Deletions cut 1 base from V and 8 bases from J, with 10 bases between. CDR3 region: CASGLETTTTQYF. The CDR3 DNA sequence: TGTGCTAGTGGTTTGGAAACGACGACTACGCAGTATTTT. Drawing the rest from reference TRBV12-5 and TRBJ2-3, the complete variable domain is DARVTQTPRHKVTEMGQEVTMRCQPILGHNTVFWYRQTMMQGLELLAYFRNRAPLDDSGMPKDRFSAEMPDATLATLKIQPSEPRDSAVYFCASGLETTTTQYFGPGTRLTVL.

By sample fraction, this clone is medium-sized. The CDR3 reads CASRSKPSPGQMGSGDGYTF. The CDR3 region has the DNA TGTGCCAGCAGATCGAAACCCTCACCGGGACAGATGGGTAGTGGAGATGGCTACACCTTC. The chain employs TRBV11-3 and TRBJ1-2, with 7 bases lining up with TRBD1. Germline V gene sequence: CDR1 SGHNT, CDR2 YENEEA. The junction had 28 bases not matched to a gene; V was cut back by 6 bases and J by 6 bases. The CDR3 has 20 residues.

This clone was detected only a few times. The chain is built from TRBV4-1 and TRBJ1-6; weak D call: TRBD1 (5 bases). V was cut by 2 bases and J by 6 bases, with 14 bases left in between. Per germline, CDR1 MGHRA and CDR2 YSYEKL. This CDR3 comprises 16 residues. CDR3 DNA sequence: TGCGCCAGCAGCCAACTTCCCCGGGGGAGTAATTCACCCCTCCACTTT. Its translation: CASSQLPRGSNSPLHF.

This clone occurred once. The CDR3 is CASSERAGPRGETQYF. The CDR3 bases are TGTGCCAGCAGCGAAAGGGCGGGTCCCCGGGGAGAGACCCAGTACTTC. J is TRBJ2-5 and V is TRBV7-3; perhaps TRBD2 as D (5 bases). The CDR3 runs to 16 residues. CDR1 is SGHTA and CDR2 is FQGTGA in the germline V gene. V lost 5 bases and J 4 bases, leaving 20 bases between the germline ends.

The chain is built from TRBV7-9 and TRBJ2-7; 9 bases match TRBD1. The germline V gene has CDR1 SEHNR and CDR2 FQNEAQ (reference sequence). The length of the CDR3 is 14 residues. Trimming took 5 bases from V and 7 from J; bases not matched to a gene: 9. This CDR3 reads CASSPGQGGEEQYF. CDR3 DNA: TGTGCCAGCAGCCCGGGACAGGGAGGGGAAGAGCAGTACTTC.

This chain joins TRBV4-2 and TRBJ1-4, with TRBD1 matching 8 bases. V gave up 0 bases and J gave up 12 bases; unmatched junction bases: 9. The CDR3 totals 15 residues. Germline assignment: CDR1 LGHNA and CDR2 YNFKEQ. This CDR3 reads CASSQDRGQGRELFF. The CDR3 region has the DNA TGTGCCAGCAGCCAAGACAGGGGGCAAGGTCGGGAACTGTTTTTT.

The chain is built from TRBV5-6 and TRBJ2-7; 7 bases align to TRBD1. The V gene's germline CDR1 is SGHDT and CDR2 YYEEEE. CDR3 length: 14 amino acids. V lost 4 bases to trimming and J lost 2 bases; unmatched junction nucleotides: 6. The CDR3 DNA is TGTGCCAGCAGCGGGGACAGTGGGGCCTACGAGCAGTACTTC. It encodes CASSGDSGAYEQYF. The variable domain in full, with the rest retrieved from reference TRBV5-6 and TRBJ2-7, is DAGVTQSPTHLIKTRGQQVTLRCSPKSGHDTVSWYQQALGQGPQFIFQYYEEEERQRGNFPDRFSGHQFPNYSSELNVNALLLGDSALYLCASSGDSGAYEQYFGPGTRLTVT.

The rearrangement links TRBV6-6 to TRBJ1-2; the D gene is possibly TRBD1 (6 bases). This CDR3 comprises 14 residues. From germline, CDR1 is MNHNY and CDR2 SVGAGI (reference sequence). V was cut by 2 bases and J by 5 bases, with 12 bases left in between. CDR3 region: CASSYDGGLYGYTF. In DNA form, the CDR3 reads TGTGCCAGCAGTTACGACGGGGGCCTTTATGGCTACACCTTC.

The chain couples TRBV7-6 to TRBJ2-2; perhaps TRBD2 as D (6 bases). The ends were cut back, 5 bases at V and 5 bases at J, with 9 bases in the middle. CDR3 length equals 13 residues. Per the germline V gene, CDR1 is SGHVS and CDR2 is FNYEAQ. CDR3 in DNA: TGTGCCAGCAGCCCCGGGACTACCGGGGAGCTGTTTTTT. Its protein is CASSPGTTGELFF.

The V call is TRBV9, the J call TRBJ1-3, with a tentative D call TRBD1 (6 bases). With 2 bases removed from V and 2 bases from J, the gap between germline ends came to 11 bases. The germline V gene has CDR1 SGDLS and CDR2 YYNGEE. This CDR3 has 15 amino acids. CDR3 loop: CASSVRGGAGNTIYF. The CDR3 nucleotides are TGTGCCAGCAGCGTCAGGGGCGGAGCTGGAAACACCATATATTTT.

The rearrangement links TRBV6-5 to TRBJ2-7; D call uncertain. The CDR3 totals 15 residues. Germline loops: CDR1 MNHEY, CDR2 SVGAGI. Trimming left V 6 bases short and J 4 bases short, with 19 bases between. The CDR3 protein is CASSHGIEDAYEQYF. DNA for the CDR3: TGTGCCAGCAGCCACGGAATCGAGGATGCATACGAGCAGTACTTC.

This chain uses TRBV7-3 with TRBJ1-1; 8 bases agree with TRBD1. After removal of 5 bases from V and 3 bases from J, the junction contained 2 bases not matched to a gene. The CDR3 spans 13 residues. Per germline, CDR1 SGHTA and CDR2 FQGTGA. In DNA form, the CDR3 reads TGTGCCAGCAGCCAGGACAGGGACACTGAAGCTTTCTTT. Translated: CASSQDRDTEAFF. The entire variable domain, with the rest obtained from reference TRBV7-3 and TRBJ1-1, is as follows: GAGVSQTPSNKVTEKGKYVELRCDPISGHTALYWYRQSLGQGPEFLIYFQGTGAADDSGLPNDRFFAVRPEGSVSTLKIQRTERGDSAVYLCASSQDRDTEAFFGQGTRLTVV.

The chain has TRBV11-2 and TRBJ1-6, with no clear D. Deletions cut 1 base from V and 0 bases from J, with 10 bases between. From germline, CDR1 is SGHAT and CDR2 FQNNGV. This CDR3 has 17 residues. Here the CDR3 reads CASSLGPVGSYNSPLHF. In nucleotides, the CDR3 is TGTGCCAGCAGCTTAGGACCGGTCGGCTCCTATAATTCACCCCTCCACTTT.

The V and J genes are TRBV28 and TRBJ1-4, with a possible D match to TRBD1 (6 bases). The CDR3 is 16 amino acids. The germline V gene encodes CDR1 MDHEN and CDR2 SYDVKM. V lost 6 bases and J lost 5, with 19 bases in between. This CDR3 is CASSPNPGVGNEKLFF. The CDR3, as DNA: TGTGCCAGCAGCCCCAATCCAGGGGTGGGGAATGAAAAACTGTTTTTT.

The chain is built from TRBV27 and TRBJ2-7, with D unclear. Trimming removed 5 bases at V and 2 bases at J, with 10 bases between. In germline, CDR1 is MNHEY, CDR2 SMNVEV (reference sequence). The CDR3 loop spans 13 amino acids. CDR3 residues: CASSPRGPYEQYF. Here the CDR3 DNA reads TGTGCCAGCAGTCCCCGTGGTCCCTACGAGCAGTACTTC.

This chain connects TRBV5-4 to TRBJ2-5, with 9 bases lining up with TRBD2. The CDR3 runs to 17 residues. Trimming removed 1 base from V and 5 bases from J; junction bases left unmatched: 12. CDR1 is SGHNT and CDR2 is YYREEE in the germline V gene (reference sequence). In nucleotides, the CDR3 is TGTGCCAGCAGCTTGTTTCCGCGGGGGGGCCCTCGGGAGACCCAGTACTTC. This translates into CASSLFPRGGPRETQYF.

This clone was counted once. The gene calls are TRBV6-1 and TRBJ2-5, with 9 bases lining up with TRBD1. Germline assignment: CDR1 MNHNS and CDR2 SASEGT. CDR3 length: 14 residues. The V segment lost 9 bases and the J segment 4 bases; nucleotides outside the gene matches: 9. The CDR3 loop is CASRQGVRGETQYF. The DNA of the CDR3 is TGTGCCAGTCGACAGGGGGTTCGTGGAGAGACCCAGTACTTC.